Each of the 12 T cell receptor beta chains below was sequenced from the same sample in a study of tumor-infiltrating lymphocytes in primary liver carcinoma. The authors made TCR beta cDNA from approximately 500 ng total RNA with a constant-region primer. Sequencing libraries for TCR beta derived from three nested multiplex PCR rounds that used slightly modified ARM-PCR. Investigators reported that the first two PCR rounds, at 10 cycles each, used TRBV1-TRBV30 forward primers with a C-beta reverse primer. From the multiplex PCR reads, TCRdb called clonotypes with MiXCR, one entry per CDR3 protein. Of about 200,000 distinct CDR3 sequences listed, 65% were seen once; the top ten hold approximately 6.6%. The blood RNA (from unsorted whole blood) was obtained, and germline DNA was also extracted. Sequencing input: peripheral blood. Receptors originate from a woman in her sixties or seventies with primary liver carcinoma and hepatitis B virus infection.

Concerning this clonotype itself: At one boundary the junction diverges from the germline segment, which might be a read error. The gene calls are TRBV5-1 and TRBJ2-3, with D perhaps TRBD1 (6 bases). This CDR3 contains 15 residues. Germline values: CDR1 SGHRS, CDR2 YFSETQ. In DNA, the CDR3 is TGCGCCAGCAGCTTACAGGGACACTTTACAGATATGCAGTATTTT. Residues: CASSLQGHFTDMQYF.

The CDR3: CASSYFTVSYAAPVIGYGYTF. CDR3 nucleotide sequence: TGTGCCAGCAGTTACTTTACAGTTAGCTACGCGGCCCCCGTTATAGGCTATGGCTACACCTTC. The J gene is TRBJ1-2, the V gene TRBV6-5, with unresolved D. Germline V gene lookup returns CDR1 MNHEY and CDR2 SVGAGI. CDR3 length: 21 residues. Between the trimmed V and J ends, which lost 1 base and 4 bases, there was a span of 31 bases.

With regard to this clonotype: A read error may account for a junction end that differs from germline. The chain uses TRBV12-3 or TRBV12-4 and TRBJ2-1; a possible D gene is TRBD1 (6 bases). The CDR3 runs to 15 residues. The CDR3 spells CASRLVQGWGNEQFF. The CDR3 coding sequence is TGTGCCAGCAGATTAGTACAGGGTTGGGGCAATGAGCAGTTCTTC.

On this clonotype: This may arise from a read error, as a much more abundant clone is one base away. The rearrangement links TRBV6-5 to TRBJ2-1, with 8 bases fitting TRBD1. CDR1 and CDR2 (germline): MNHEY, SVGAGI. J lost 4 bases, V lost 2 bases, and 16 bases had no gene match. This CDR3 region has 19 residues. CDR3 sequence (DNA): TGTGCCAGCAGTTACCCGCGCCCTCGACAGGGGAGAACGTACAATGAGCAGTTCTTC. Translated: CASSYPRPRQGRTYNEQFF.

This clonotype was picked up many times. The V and J genes are TRBV12-3 or TRBV12-4 and TRBJ2-5; TRBD2 aligns across 9 bases. Trimming removed 3 bases from V and 2 bases from J; junction bases left unmatched: 7. The CDR3 has 16 residues. CDR3 region: CASSFPLAGVQETQYF. CDR3 DNA sequence: TGTGCCAGCAGTTTTCCGTTAGCGGGGGTACAAGAGACCCAGTACTTC.

This clonotype was seen many times. The chain joins TRBV29-1 to TRBJ2-1; D is perhaps TRBD1 (6 bases). The V gene's germline CDR1 is SQVTM and CDR2 ANQGSEA. CDR3 length: 15 residues. V lost 5 bases and J 6 bases, leaving 20 bases between the germline ends. The DNA of the CDR3 is TGCAGCGTTAGTACAGGGATGGGGTTCGGCAATGAGCAGTTCTTC. Translating it yields CSVSTGMGFGNEQFF.

The chain is built from TRBV11-2 and TRBJ2-1; possibly TRBD2 for D (6 bases). The CDR3 sequence is 15 residues long. Trimming stripped 1 base from V and 8 bases from J, with 15 bases between. Germline V gene data show CDR1 as SGHAT and CDR2 as FQNNGV. The DNA for the CDR3 is TGTGCCAGCAGCTTAGGGGCTAGCAGGAGGGATGAGCAGTTCTTC. Translation: CASSLGASRRDEQFF.

Concerning this clonotype itself: One end of the junction does not line up with germline, which may come from a read error. This chain links TRBV6-5 with TRBJ1-4; no clear D gene. Germline V gene sequence: CDR1 MNHEY, CDR2 SVGAGI. This CDR3 region has 14 residues. This CDR3 reads CAGSYRSSGEKLFF. The DNA of the CDR3 is TGTGCCGGCAGTTACCGAAGCAGTGGGGAAAAACTATTTTTT.

This clonotype has at least ten counts. This could be a read error, since a much larger clone is one nucleotide away. The CDR3 region has the DNA TGCAGCGTTAAAGATCTTTTGGGGGGAGCCTACAATGAGCAGTTCTTC. This encodes CSVKDLLGGAYNEQFF. The chain has TRBV29-1 and TRBJ2-1; possible D gene TRBD2, 6 bases. The CDR3 is made up of 16 amino acids. Germline assignment: CDR1 SQVTM and CDR2 ANQGSEA.

This clonotype has a handful of counts. J is TRBJ1-4 and V is TRBV7-9, with D unresolved. The CDR3 totals 12 residues. Germline V gene sequence: CDR1 SEHNR, CDR2 FQNEAQ (reference sequence). V was shortened by 5 bases and J by 8 bases, with 9 bases between the two germline ends. CDR3 bases: TGTGCCAGCAGCGCAAGGAGCGAAAAACTGTTTTTT. Amino acids: CASSARSEKLFF.

With respect to this clonotype: One base away lies a much larger clone, so this may be a sequencing read error. The V call is TRBV6-1, the J call TRBJ2-5; D not resolved. This CDR3 region has 11 residues. Germline CDR1 reads MNHNS; CDR2 reads SASEGT. CDR3 DNA: TGTACCACTACGAGAGGCGAGACCCAGTACTTC. Amino acid sequence: CTTTRGETQYF.

Notes on this clonotype: A much larger clone is a single base away; this may be a read error. The chain employs TRBV6-6 and TRBJ2-5; D remains unclear. Germline V lookup: CDR1 MNHNY, CDR2 SVGAGI (reference sequence). This CDR3 is 11 amino acids long. Between the trimmed V and J ends, which lost 5 bases and 10 bases, there was a span of 11 bases. The CDR3 DNA is TGTGCCAGCAGTGCATCGGTTCACCAGTACTTC. Translating it yields CASSASVHQYF.